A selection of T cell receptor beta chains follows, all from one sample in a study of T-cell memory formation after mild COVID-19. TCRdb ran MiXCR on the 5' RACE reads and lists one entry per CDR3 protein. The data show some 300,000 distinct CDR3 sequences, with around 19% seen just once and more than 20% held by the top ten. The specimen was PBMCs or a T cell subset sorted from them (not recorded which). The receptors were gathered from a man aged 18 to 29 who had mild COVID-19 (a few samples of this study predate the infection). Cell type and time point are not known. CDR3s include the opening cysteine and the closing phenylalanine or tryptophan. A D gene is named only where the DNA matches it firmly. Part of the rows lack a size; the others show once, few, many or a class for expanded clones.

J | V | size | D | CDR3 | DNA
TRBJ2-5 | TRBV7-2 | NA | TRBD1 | CASSLKDRGQETQYF | TGTGCCAGCAGCCTGAAGGACAGGGGGCAAGAGACCCAGTACTTC
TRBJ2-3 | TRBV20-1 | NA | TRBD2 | CSATGTSGGAGDTQYF | TGCAGTGCAACCGGGACTAGCGGGGGGGCCGGAGATACGCAGTATTTT
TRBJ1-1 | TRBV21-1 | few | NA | CATDPGTEAFF | TGTGCCACCGATCCAGGAACTGAAGCTTTCTTT
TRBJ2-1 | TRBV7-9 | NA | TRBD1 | CATSDRGVNEQFF | TGTGCCACCTCGGACAGGGGTGTGAATGAGCAGTTCTTC
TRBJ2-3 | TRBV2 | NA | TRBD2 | CASSEATSGADTQYF | TGTGCCAGCAGTGAAGCGACTAGCGGGGCAGATACGCAGTATTTT
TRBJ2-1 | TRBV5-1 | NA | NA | CASSLGLIRDTAYNEQFF | TGCGCCAGCAGCTTGGGACTAATCCGGGACACAGCATACAATGAGCAGTTCTTC
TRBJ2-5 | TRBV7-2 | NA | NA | CAIRQGGGETQYF | TGTGCCATCCGCCAAGGGGGTGGAGAGACCCAGTACTTC
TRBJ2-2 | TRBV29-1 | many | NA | CSVARSNTGELFF | TGCAGCGTTGCCCGGAGTAACACCGGGGAGCTGTTTTTT
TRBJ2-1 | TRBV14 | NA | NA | CASSQENWGVSEQFF | TGTGCCAGCAGCCAAGAAAATTGGGGGGTTAGTGAGCAGTTCTTC
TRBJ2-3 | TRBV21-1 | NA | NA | CASSKRGRDTQYF | TGTGCCAGCAGCAAAAGGGGGAGGGATACGCAGTATTTT
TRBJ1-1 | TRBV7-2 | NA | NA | CASSLAPGATEAFF | TGTGCCAGCAGCTTAGCGCCGGGGGCCACTGAAGCTTTCTTT
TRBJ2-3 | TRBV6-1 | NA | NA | CASSEVASTDTQYF | TGTGCCAGCAGCGAAGTGGCCAGCACAGATACGCAGTATTTT
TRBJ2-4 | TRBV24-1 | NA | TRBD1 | CATDRDRGLLAKNIQYF | TGTGCCACCGATCGGGACAGGGGACTTCTAGCCAAAAACATTCAGTACTTC
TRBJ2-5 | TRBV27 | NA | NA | CASSLSYPGVETQYF | TGTGCCAGCAGTTTATCGTACCCAGGGGTAGAGACCCAGTACTTC
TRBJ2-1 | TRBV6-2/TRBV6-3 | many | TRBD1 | CASSYGQGAYNEQFF | TGTGCCAGCAGTTACGGTCAGGGGGCCTACAATGAGCAGTTCTTC
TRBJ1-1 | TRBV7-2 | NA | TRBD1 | CASSEMGTGGIQAFF | TGTGCCAGCAGCGAGATGGGGACAGGGGGCATTCAAGCTTTCTTT
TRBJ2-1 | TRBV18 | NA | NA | CASSPERNGLEQFF | TGTGCCAGCTCACCAGAAAGGAACGGGCTTGAGCAGTTCTTC